Listed below are T cell receptor beta chains from one sample, sequenced in a study of blood T cell repertoires in COVID-19. Profiling relied on immunoSEQ multiplex PCR, and the TCRdb table lists in-frame clones only, not all of them. The sample lists approximately 300,000 clones; around 89% were seen once. The sequenced sample was peripheral blood. These receptors came from a man aged 25 to 40 with acute or convalescent COVID-19. Each CDR3 is given with its conserved first and last residue. The D gene is left open where the match is weak. Expanded clones get a size class; other rows say once, few or many, or leave the size out.

V,D,J,size,CDR3,DNA
TRBV7-9,-,TRBJ2-5,-,CASSLTWDLGLGETQYF,TGTGCCAGCAGCTTAACATGGGACTTGGGTTTGGGGGAGACCCAGTACTTC
TRBV3-1/TRBV3-2,TRBD2,TRBJ2-1,-,CASASAGGPINEQFF,TGTGCCAGCGCCTCGGCGGGGGGGCCGATCAATGAGCAGTTCTTC
TRBV7-9,TRBD1,TRBJ2-1,-,CASSQRQGYEQFF,TGTGCCAGCAGCCAGAGACAGGGATATGAGCAGTTCTTC
TRBV5-8,TRBD1,TRBJ2-7,once,CASSQTGGEQYF,TGTGCCAGCAGCCAGACAGGGGGCGAGCAGTACTTC
TRBV6-1,-,TRBJ2-7,-,CASSEALLYEQYF,TGTGCCAGCAGTGAAGCGCTTCTATACGAGCAGTACTTC
TRBV18,TRBD1,TRBJ2-7,-,CASSPRDSSYEQYF,TGTGCCAGCTCACCAAGGGACAGCTCCTACGAGCAGTACTTC
TRBV4-1,-,TRBJ1-5,-,CASSQDATGLNQPQHF,TGCGCCAGCAGCCAAGATGCGACAGGCCTCAATCAGCCCCAGCATTTT
TRBV15,TRBD2,TRBJ2-4,-,CATSRGGASGKNIQYF,TGTGCCACCAGCAGGGGGGGAGCTAGCGGCAAAAACATTCAGTACTTC
TRBV6-1,-,TRBJ1-5,once,CASSEAGRAGQPQHF,TGTGCCAGCAGTGAAGCAGGAAGGGCGGGTCAGCCCCAGCATTTT
TRBV5-1,TRBD1,TRBJ1-6,-,CASSPGDSRTYNSPLHF,TGCGCCAGCAGCCCGGGGGACAGTCGGACCTATAATTCACCCCTCCACTTT
TRBV6-5,TRBD1,TRBJ1-1,-,CASSYRTGRPSEAFF,TGTGCCAGCAGTTACAGGACAGGGCGACCGTCTGAAGCTTTCTTT
TRBV30,-,TRBJ1-2,-,CAWRPRGGNYGYTF,TGTGCCTGGAGGCCCCGAGGGGGTAACTATGGCTACACCTTC
TRBV27,-,TRBJ2-6,-,CASSLSPDSKANVLTF,TGTGCCAGCAGTTTATCTCCGGACAGTAAGGCCAACGTCCTGACTTTC
TRBV5-1,TRBD1,TRBJ2-3,-,CASSRDRGPTDTQYF,TGCGCCAGCAGCAGAGACAGGGGGCCCACAGATACGCAGTATTTT
TRBV28,TRBD2,TRBJ2-3,-,CASSKYSGRTDTQYF,TGTGCCAGCAGTAAATATAGCGGGAGAACTGATACGCAGTATTTT
TRBV19,-,TRBJ1-5,once,CASSMWSPESMTQHF,TGTGCCAGTAGTATGTGGAGCCCCGAAAGTATGACCCAGCATTTT
TRBV7-9,-,TRBJ2-2,-,CASSSRIGELFF,TGTGCCAGCAGCTCCCGTATCGGGGAGCTGTTTTTT